The sequence of this T cell receptor beta chain was determined in a study of T cells after yellow fever vaccination. This clonotype was recorded a few times. Trimming took 1 base from V and 4 from J; bases not matched to a gene: 1. CDR3 length equals 14 residues. One entry per CDR3 protein, called by TCRdb with MiXCR from the 5' RACE reads. The sample holds 200,000 to 300,000 distinct CDR3 sequences, 6% to 8% seen once. The source material was CD4+ T cells sorted from PBMCs, sampled on the day of the yellow fever booster vaccination. This TCR came from a man under 40 who received the YFV17D yellow fever vaccine. The rearrangement joins TRBV12-3 or TRBV12-4 to TRBJ2-1; 7 bases are shared with TRBD2. CDR3 region: CASSLEAGYNEQFF. The CDR3 DNA sequence: TGTGCCAGCAGTTTAGAAGCGGGATACAATGAGCAGTTCTTC.